This T cell receptor beta chain was obtained from a study of T cell changes during pregnancy in multiple sclerosis. Assay used: immunoSEQ multiplex PCR; TCRdb lists only in-frame clones, some missing. The sample holds more than 40,000 clones, 80% to 95% seen once. The germline CDR1 and CDR2 sequences are MNHEY and SVGAGI. Trimming took 5 bases from V and 4 from J, leaving 9 bases between them. This CDR3 contains 13 residues. This specimen was CD4+ T cells from peripheral blood mononuclear cells, taken in the third trimester of pregnancy. This sequence was found in a female donor with multiple sclerosis, enrolled in a pregnancy study. This rearrangement joins TRBV6-5 to TRBJ1-3; D may be TRBD1 (6 bases). This CDR3 is CASSTTGGNTIYF. CDR3 sequence (DNA): TGTGCCAGCAGTACGACAGGAGGAAACACCATATATTTT.